This T cell receptor beta chain was observed in a study of blood T cell repertoires in COVID-19. This clone was picked up one time. Looked up from germline, CDR1 is SGDLS and CDR2 is YYNGEE. This CDR3 comprises 15 residues. Trimming removed 0 bases from V and 3 bases from J; junction bases left unmatched: 4. Sequencing used immunoSEQ multiplex PCR; TCRdb keeps in-frame clones, though not all of them. The table includes about 200,000 clones, roughly 94% detected once. The specimen was peripheral blood. This chain connects TRBV9 to TRBJ1-2; 8 bases map to TRBD1. This sequence originates from a man younger than 45 with COVID-19, enrolled during active disease. The CDR3 bases are TGTGCCAGCAGCGTAGGGACAGGGATTGACTATGGCTACACCTTC. This sequence encodes CASSVGTGIDYGYTF.